Below, 5 T cell receptor beta chains from the same sample are listed, as sequenced in a study of Graves' ophthalmopathy and Graves' hyperthyroidism. Scientists amplified the TCR beta CDR3 regions from RNA transcripts. First-round RT-PCR with HTBI primers preceded a second-round multiplex PCR. TCRdb analysed the multiplex PCR reads with MiXCR anew, one entry per CDR3 protein. The sample lists roughly 350,000 distinct CDR3 sequences; about a sixth were seen once. The sample was peripheral blood. Receptor source: an adult woman with stable Graves' hyperthyroidism.

This CDR3 reads CASSGAQGGGYGYTF. In nucleotides, the CDR3 is TGTGCCAGCAGTGGGGCCCAGGGTGGTGGCTATGGCTACACCTTC. The chain combines TRBV28 with TRBJ1-2; D is perhaps TRBD1 (5 bases). The CDR3 has 15 residues. V lost 5 bases and J lost 4, with 17 bases in between. CDR1 and CDR2 from the germline V gene are MDHEN and SYDVKM.

Ten or more counts support this clonotype. This chain connects TRBV29-1 to TRBJ1-1; no clear D gene. CDR3 length: 10 amino acids. Germline lookup yields CDR1 SQVTM and CDR2 ANQGSEA. Deletions cut 6 bases from V and 8 bases from J, with 10 bases between. The CDR3 DNA is TGCAGCGTACAGACAAGGGAAGCTTTCTTT. Its translation: CSVQTREAFF.

V usage is TRBV20-1 and J usage is TRBJ2-5; the match to TRBD1 covers 8 bases. The CDR3 contains 12 residues. J lost 7 bases, V lost 4 bases, and 5 bases had no gene match. Looked up from germline, CDR1 is DFQATT and CDR2 is SNEGSKA (reference sequence). CDR3 DNA: TGCAGTGCTACAGGGGGCGTTGGGACCCAGTACTTC. Translation gives CSATGGVGTQYF.

This clonotype has ten or more counts. The genes are TRBV7-2 and TRBJ2-7; 9 bases are shared with TRBD2. The CDR3 is 16 amino acids. Trimming took 8 bases from V and 3 from J; bases not matched to a gene: 14. Germline lookup yields CDR1 SGHTA and CDR2 FQGNSA. Here the CDR3 DNA reads TGTGCCAGCTTAGGCCCCTCAATAGCGGGAGTCTACGAGCAGTACTTC. The encoded protein is CASLGPSIAGVYEQYF.

In its sample, this clonotype was seen many times. The chain joins TRBV19 to TRBJ2-5; D might be TRBD2 (5 bases). This CDR3 is 15 amino acids long. Trimming removed 4 bases at V and 4 bases at J, with 16 bases between. Looked up from germline, CDR1 is LNHDA and CDR2 is SQIVND (reference sequence). The CDR3 coding sequence is TGTGCCAGTAGTAGAGAGTCTAGCTCGGGAGAGACCCAGTACTTC. Translating gives CASSRESSSGETQYF.